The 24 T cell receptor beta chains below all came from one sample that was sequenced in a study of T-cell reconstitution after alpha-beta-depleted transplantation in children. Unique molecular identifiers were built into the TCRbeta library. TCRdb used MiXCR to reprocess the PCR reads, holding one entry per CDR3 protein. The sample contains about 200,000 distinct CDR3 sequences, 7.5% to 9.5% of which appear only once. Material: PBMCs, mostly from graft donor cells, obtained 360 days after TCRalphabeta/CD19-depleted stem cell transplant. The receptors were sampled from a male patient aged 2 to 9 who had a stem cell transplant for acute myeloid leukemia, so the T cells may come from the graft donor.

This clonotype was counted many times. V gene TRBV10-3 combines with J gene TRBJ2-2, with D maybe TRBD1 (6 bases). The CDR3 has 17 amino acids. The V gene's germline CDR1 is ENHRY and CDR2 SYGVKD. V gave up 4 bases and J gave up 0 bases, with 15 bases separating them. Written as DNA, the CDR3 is TGTGCCATCAGTGCCGACAGGAGAAACTCGAACACCGGGGAGCTGTTTTTT. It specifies CAISADRRNSNTGELFF.

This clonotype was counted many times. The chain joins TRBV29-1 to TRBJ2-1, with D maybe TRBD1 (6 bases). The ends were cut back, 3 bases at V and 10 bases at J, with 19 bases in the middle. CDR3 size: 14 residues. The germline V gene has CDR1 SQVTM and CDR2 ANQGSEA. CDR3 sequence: CSVEPGATLREQFF. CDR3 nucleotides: TGCAGCGTTGAGCCAGGGGCTACTCTTAGAGAGCAGTTCTTC.

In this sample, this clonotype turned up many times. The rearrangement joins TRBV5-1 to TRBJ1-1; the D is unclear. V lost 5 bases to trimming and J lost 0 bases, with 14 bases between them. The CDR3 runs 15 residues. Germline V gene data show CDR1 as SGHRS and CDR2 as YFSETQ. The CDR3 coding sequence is TGCGCCAGCAGGCTTACGACCCCGTTGAACACTGAAGCTTTCTTT. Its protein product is CASRLTTPLNTEAFF.

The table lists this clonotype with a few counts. The chain's CDR3 is CASSPRQASGSPLHF. CDR3 DNA sequence: TGTGCCAGCAGTCCCCGACAGGCTTCGGGTTCACCCCTCCACTTT. V gene TRBV12-3 or TRBV12-4 combines with J gene TRBJ1-6, with D perhaps TRBD1 (6 bases). The CDR3 loop spans 15 amino acids. V was shortened by 5 bases and J by 9 bases, with 17 bases between the two germline ends.

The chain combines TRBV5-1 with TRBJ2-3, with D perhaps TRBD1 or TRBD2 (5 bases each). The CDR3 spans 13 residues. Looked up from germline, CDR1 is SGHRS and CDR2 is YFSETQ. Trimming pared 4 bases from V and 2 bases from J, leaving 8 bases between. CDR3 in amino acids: CASSEGNTDTQYF. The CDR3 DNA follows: TGCGCCAGCAGCGAGGGGAACACAGATACGCAGTATTTT.

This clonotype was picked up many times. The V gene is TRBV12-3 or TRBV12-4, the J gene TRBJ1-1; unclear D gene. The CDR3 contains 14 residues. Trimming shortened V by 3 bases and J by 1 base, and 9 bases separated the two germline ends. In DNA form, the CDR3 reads TGTGCCAGCAGTTTGTCACGGAAGAACACTGAAGCTTTCTTT. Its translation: CASSLSRKNTEAFF.

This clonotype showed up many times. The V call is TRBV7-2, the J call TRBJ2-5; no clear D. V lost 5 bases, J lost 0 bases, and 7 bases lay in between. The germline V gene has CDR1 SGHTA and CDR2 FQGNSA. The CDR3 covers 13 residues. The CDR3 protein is CASSPPYQETQYF. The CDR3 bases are TGTGCCAGCAGCCCACCGTACCAAGAGACCCAGTACTTC.

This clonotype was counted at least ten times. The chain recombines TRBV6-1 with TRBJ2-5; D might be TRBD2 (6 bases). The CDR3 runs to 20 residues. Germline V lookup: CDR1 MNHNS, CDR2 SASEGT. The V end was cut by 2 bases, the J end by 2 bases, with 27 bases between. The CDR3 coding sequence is TGTGCCAGCAGTGAATACCAGCCGGGGGTGCTACCTAGCTTACAAGAGACCCAGTACTTC. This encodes CASSEYQPGVLPSLQETQYF.

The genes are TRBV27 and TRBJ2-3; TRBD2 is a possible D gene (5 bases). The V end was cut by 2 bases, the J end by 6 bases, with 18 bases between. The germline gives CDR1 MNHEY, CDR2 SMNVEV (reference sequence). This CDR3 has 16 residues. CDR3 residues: CASSLASSSPVDTQYF. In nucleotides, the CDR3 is TGTGCCAGCAGTTTAGCCTCTAGCAGTCCCGTCGATACGCAGTATTTT.

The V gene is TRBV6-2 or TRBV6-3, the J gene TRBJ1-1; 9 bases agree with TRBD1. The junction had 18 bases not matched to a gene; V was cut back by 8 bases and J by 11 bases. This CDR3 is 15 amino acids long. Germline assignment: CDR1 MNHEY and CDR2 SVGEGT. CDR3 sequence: CASSGDRDWSRDAFF. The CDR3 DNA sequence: TGTGCCAGCTCTGGGGACAGGGACTGGAGCCGGGACGCTTTCTTT.

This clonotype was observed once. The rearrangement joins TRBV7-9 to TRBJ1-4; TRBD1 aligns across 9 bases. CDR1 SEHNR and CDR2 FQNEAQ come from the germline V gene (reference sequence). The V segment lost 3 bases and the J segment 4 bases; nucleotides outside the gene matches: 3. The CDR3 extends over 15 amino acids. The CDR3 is CASSFETGGNEKLFF. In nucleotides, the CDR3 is TGTGCCAGCAGCTTTGAGACAGGGGGTAATGAAAAACTGTTTTTT.

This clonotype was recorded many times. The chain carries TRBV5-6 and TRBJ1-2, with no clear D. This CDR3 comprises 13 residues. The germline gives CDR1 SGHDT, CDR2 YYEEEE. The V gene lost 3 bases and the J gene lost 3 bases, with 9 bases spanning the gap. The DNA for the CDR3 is TGTGCCAGCAGCTACAGTGGGGACTATGGCTACACCTTC. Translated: CASSYSGDYGYTF.

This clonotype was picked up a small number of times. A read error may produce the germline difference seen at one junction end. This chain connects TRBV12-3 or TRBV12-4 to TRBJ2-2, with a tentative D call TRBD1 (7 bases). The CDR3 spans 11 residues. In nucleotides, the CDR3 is TGTGCCGGCAGGGGGGCCGGGGAGCTGTTTTTT. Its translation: CAGRGAGELFF.

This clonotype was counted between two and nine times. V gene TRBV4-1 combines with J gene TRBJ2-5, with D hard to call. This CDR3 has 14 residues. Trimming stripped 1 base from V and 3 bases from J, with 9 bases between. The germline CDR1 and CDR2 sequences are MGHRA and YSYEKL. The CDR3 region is CASSQVRRKETQYF. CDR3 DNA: TGCGCCAGCAGCCAAGTTCGCAGGAAAGAGACCCAGTACTTC.

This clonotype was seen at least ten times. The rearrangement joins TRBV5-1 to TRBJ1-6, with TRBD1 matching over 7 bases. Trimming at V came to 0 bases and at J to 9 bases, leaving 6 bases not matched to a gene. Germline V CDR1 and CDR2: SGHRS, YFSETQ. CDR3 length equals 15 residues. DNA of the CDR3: TGCGCCAGCAGCTTGGCCCTGACAGGGCCTTCACCCCTCCACTTT. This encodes CASSLALTGPSPLHF.

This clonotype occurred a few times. CDR3 DNA: TGTGCCAGCAGTTTAGCGGGGGGTGTCGGTGAGCAGTTCTTC. Protein sequence: CASSLAGGVGEQFF. The chain joins TRBV12-3 or TRBV12-4 to TRBJ2-1, with a tentative D call TRBD2 (6 bases). V was clipped by 0 bases and J by 9 bases, with 12 bases between them. CDR3 size: 14 residues.

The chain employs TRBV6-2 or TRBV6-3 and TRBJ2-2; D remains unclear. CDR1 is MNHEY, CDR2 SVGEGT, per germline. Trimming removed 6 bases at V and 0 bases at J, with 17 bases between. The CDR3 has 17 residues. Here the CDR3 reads CASRPLVKRSNTGELFF. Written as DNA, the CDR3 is TGTGCCAGCAGACCCCTAGTAAAGCGATCGAACACCGGGGAGCTGTTTTTT.

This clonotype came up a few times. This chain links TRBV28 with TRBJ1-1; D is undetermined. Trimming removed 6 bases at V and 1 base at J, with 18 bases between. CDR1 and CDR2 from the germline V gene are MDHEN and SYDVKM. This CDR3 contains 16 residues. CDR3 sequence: CASSLSTTGANTEAFF. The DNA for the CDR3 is TGTGCCAGCAGCCTCAGCACGACGGGCGCGAACACTGAAGCTTTCTTT.

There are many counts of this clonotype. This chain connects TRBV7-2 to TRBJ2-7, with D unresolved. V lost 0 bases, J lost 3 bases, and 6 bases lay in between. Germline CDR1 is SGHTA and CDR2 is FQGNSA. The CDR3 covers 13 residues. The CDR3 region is CASSLARYYEQYV. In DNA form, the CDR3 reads TGTGCCAGCAGCTTAGCGAGGTACTACGAGCAGTACGTC.

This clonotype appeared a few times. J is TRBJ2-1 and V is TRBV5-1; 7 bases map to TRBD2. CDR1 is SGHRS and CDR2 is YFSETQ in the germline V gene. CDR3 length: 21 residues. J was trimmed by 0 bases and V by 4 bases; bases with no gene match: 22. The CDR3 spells CASSPIRRLDGGLNSYNEQFF. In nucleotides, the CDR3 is TGCGCCAGCAGCCCCATCCGAAGACTAGACGGGGGGTTAAACTCCTACAATGAGCAGTTCTTC.

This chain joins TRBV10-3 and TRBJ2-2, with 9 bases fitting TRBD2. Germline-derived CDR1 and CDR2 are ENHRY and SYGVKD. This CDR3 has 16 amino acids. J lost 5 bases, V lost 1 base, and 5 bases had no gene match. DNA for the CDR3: TGTGCCATCAGTGAGTTTCAGCGGGGGGAGACCGGGGAGCTGTTTTTT. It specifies CAISEFQRGETGELFF.

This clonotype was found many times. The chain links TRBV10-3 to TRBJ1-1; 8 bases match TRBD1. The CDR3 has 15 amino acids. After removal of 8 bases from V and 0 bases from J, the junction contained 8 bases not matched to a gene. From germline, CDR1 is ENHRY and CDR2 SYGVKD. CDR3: CAISRTGKMNTEAFF. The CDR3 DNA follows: TGTGCCATCTCCCGGACAGGGAAAATGAACACTGAAGCTTTCTTT.

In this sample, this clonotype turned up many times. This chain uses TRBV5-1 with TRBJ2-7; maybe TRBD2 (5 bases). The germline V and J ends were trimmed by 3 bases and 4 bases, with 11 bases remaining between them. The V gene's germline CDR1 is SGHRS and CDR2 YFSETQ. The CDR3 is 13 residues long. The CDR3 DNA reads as TGCGCCAGCAGCTGGAGGACTTTTTACGAGCAGTACTTC. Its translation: CASSWRTFYEQYF.

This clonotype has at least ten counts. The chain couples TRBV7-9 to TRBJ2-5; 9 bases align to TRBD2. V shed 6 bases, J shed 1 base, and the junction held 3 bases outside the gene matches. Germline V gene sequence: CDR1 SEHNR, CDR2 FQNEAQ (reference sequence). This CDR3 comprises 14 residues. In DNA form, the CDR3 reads TGTGCCAGCAGACGTAGCGGGGGCCAAGAGACCCAGTACTTC. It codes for CASRRSGGQETQYF.